This T cell receptor beta chain originates from a study of blood T cell repertoires in COVID-19. Produced via immunoSEQ multiplex PCR; TCRdb's table is partial and in-frame only. The table has around 200,000 clones, around 83% seen once. The source material was peripheral blood. The TCR was taken from a woman older than 75 with acute or convalescent COVID-19.

This chain's CDR3 is CATRSYEQYF. The CDR3 coding sequence is TGTGCCACCCGTTCCTACGAGCAGTACTTC. The V and J genes are TRBV10-3 and TRBJ2-7; D is ambiguous. Trimming took 10 bases from V and 1 from J, leaving 5 bases between them. Per the germline V gene, CDR1 is ENHRY and CDR2 is SYGVKD. The CDR3 length is 10 residues.